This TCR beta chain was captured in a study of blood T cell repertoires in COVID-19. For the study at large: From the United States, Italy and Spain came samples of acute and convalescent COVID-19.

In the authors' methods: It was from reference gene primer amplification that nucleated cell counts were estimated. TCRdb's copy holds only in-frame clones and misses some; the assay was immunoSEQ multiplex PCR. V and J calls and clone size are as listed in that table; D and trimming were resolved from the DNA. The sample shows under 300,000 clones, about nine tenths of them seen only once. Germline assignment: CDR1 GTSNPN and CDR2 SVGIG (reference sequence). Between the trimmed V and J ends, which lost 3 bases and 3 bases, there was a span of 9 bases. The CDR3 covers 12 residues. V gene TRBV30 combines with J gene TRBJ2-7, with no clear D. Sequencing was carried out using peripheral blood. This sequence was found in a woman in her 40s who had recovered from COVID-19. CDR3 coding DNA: TGTGCCTGGAGAGATCAGAACTACGAGCAGTACTTC. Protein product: CAWRDQNYEQYF.